This record covers a single TCR beta chain. Its specificity is unknown. Study findings and constraints: Tumor memory CD4+ T cell TCR gene usage clustered with blood and lymph node memory CD4+ cells and lymph node naive CD4+ cells. Tumor Tregs overlapped most with tumor, then blood, naive CD4+ cells. Larger-cohort validation covered only one TCR beta V-J rearrangement.

Full-length variable regions came from constant-region reverse primers plus semi-nested Nested Universal Primer A PCR. TCRdb passed the 5' RACE reads through MiXCR, listing each CDR3 protein once. The sample has about 43,000 distinct CDR3 sequences, 22% seen once. There are 14 residues in the CDR3. With 4 bases clipped from V and 4 bases from J, the junction kept 3 bases outside the gene matches. Germline V gene lookup returns CDR1 SEHNR and CDR2 FQNEAQ (reference sequence). Tregs were sorted as CD4+CD25+CD127-/low cells. The V call is TRBV7-9, the J call TRBJ2-7; TRBD2 matches 11 bases. The receptor was isolated from a female donor with breast cancer. The sequenced sample was Tregs sorted from a lymph node. CDR3 nucleotide sequence: TGTGCCAGCAGCTGGGGACTAGCGGCTTACGAGCAGTACTTC. It encodes CASSWGLAAYEQYF.